The rows below give T cell receptor beta chains drawn from one sample of a study of regulatory T cells in long-lasting Graves disease. Each CDR3 protein gets one entry after TCRdb re-called the multiplex PCR reads with MiXCR. This table holds around 450,000 distinct CDR3 sequences, over 12% found once. Another study also made use of these data, one on T cells in Graves' hyperthyroidism and ophthalmopathy.

Sequenced material: peripheral blood mononuclear cells (PBMCs), taken at new diagnosis, from a patient treated with antithyroid drugs. The receptors were sampled from a woman in her forties with Graves disease. Each CDR3 is given with its conserved first and last residue. Fields, in order: J gene, D gene, clone size, V gene, CDR3 protein, CDR3 DNA. A D gene is named only where the DNA matches it firmly. Size is stated for part of the rows, as once, few or many counts, or as a class when the clone is expanded.

j_call: TRBJ1-5
d_call: .
clone_size: .
v_call: TRBV11-2
cdr3_aa: CASTRGSLTQHF
cdr3_nt: TGTGCCAGCACCAGGGGCTCATTGACCCAGCATTTT

j_call: TRBJ1-2
d_call: .
clone_size: many
v_call: TRBV7-8
cdr3_aa: CASSLKRENYGYTF
cdr3_nt: TGTGCCAGCAGCCTGAAGAGGGAAAACTATGGCTACACCTTC

j_call: TRBJ2-7
d_call: TRBD2
clone_size: .
v_call: TRBV13
cdr3_aa: CASSGGGKAYEQYF
cdr3_nt: TGTGCCAGCAGTGGCGGGGGAAAAGCCTACGAGCAGTACTTC

j_call: TRBJ1-6
d_call: .
clone_size: few
v_call: TRBV10-2
cdr3_aa: CASSEPGSGPLHF
cdr3_nt: TGCGCCAGCAGTGAGCCGGGTTCTGGACCCCTCCACTTT

j_call: TRBJ1-1
d_call: TRBD1
clone_size: many
v_call: TRBV4-1
cdr3_aa: CASSQAGQGWTEAFF
cdr3_nt: TGCGCCAGCAGCCAAGCGGGACAGGGGTGGACTGAAGCTTTCTTT

j_call: TRBJ1-2
d_call: TRBD1
clone_size: many
v_call: TRBV6-1
cdr3_aa: CASITGGSEDGYTF
cdr3_nt: TGTGCCAGCATCACAGGGGGCTCGGAGGATGGCTACACCTTC

j_call: TRBJ1-1
d_call: TRBD1
clone_size: many
v_call: TRBV6-1
cdr3_aa: CASRDRADGPNTEAFF
cdr3_nt: TGTGCCAGCAGAGACAGGGCCGACGGTCCAAACACTGAAGCTTTCTTT

j_call: TRBJ1-6
d_call: .
clone_size: .
v_call: TRBV28
cdr3_aa: CASKQTGPRMAPLHF
cdr3_nt: TGTGCCAGCAAGCAGACCGGTCCTAGGATGGCACCCCTCCACTTT

j_call: TRBJ2-3
d_call: .
clone_size: many
v_call: TRBV12-3/TRBV12-4
cdr3_aa: CASSFDTSILATIGNTQYF
cdr3_nt: TGTGCCAGCAGTTTCGACACATCGATTTTAGCGACGATTGGCAATACGCAGTATTTT

j_call: TRBJ2-7
d_call: .
clone_size: many
v_call: TRBV27
cdr3_aa: CASSPQIISSEQYF
cdr3_nt: TGTGCCAGCAGTCCGCAAATTATTTCCTCCGAGCAGTACTTC

j_call: TRBJ1-5
d_call: .
clone_size: .
v_call: TRBV10-2
cdr3_aa: CASSESGASISNQPQHF
cdr3_nt: TGCGCCAGCAGTGAGTCGGGGGCCTCTATTAGCAATCAGCCCCAGCATTTT

j_call: TRBJ2-3
d_call: .
clone_size: many
v_call: TRBV24-1
cdr3_aa: CATSDPYTDTQYF
cdr3_nt: TGTGCCACCAGTGACCCCTACACAGATACGCAGTATTTT

j_call: TRBJ2-7
d_call: TRBD2
clone_size: few
v_call: TRBV20-1
cdr3_aa: CSARGLSGRNTYEQYF
cdr3_nt: TGCAGTGCTAGGGGGCTTAGCGGGAGGAATACCTACGAGCAGTACTTC

j_call: TRBJ2-2
d_call: .
clone_size: .
v_call: TRBV14
cdr3_aa: CASSQVAWENTGELFF
cdr3_nt: TGTGCCAGCAGCCAAGTGGCGTGGGAGAACACCGGGGAGCTGTTTTTT

j_call: TRBJ1-3
d_call: .
clone_size: few
v_call: TRBV6-1
cdr3_aa: CAVQDSASGNTIYF
cdr3_nt: TGTGCCGTACAAGACAGTGCCTCTGGAAACACCATATATTTT

j_call: TRBJ1-6
d_call: .
clone_size: .
v_call: TRBV6-5
cdr3_aa: CASSYRKSYNSPLHF
cdr3_nt: TGTGCCAGCAGTTACCGGAAGTCCTATAATTCACCCCTCCACTTT

j_call: TRBJ2-5
d_call: .
clone_size: few
v_call: TRBV20-1
cdr3_aa: CSARAPFERGGAGLQETQYF
cdr3_nt: TGCAGTGCTAGAGCCCCTTTCGAGAGGGGGGGGGCAGGGCTTCAAGAGACCCAGTACTTC

j_call: TRBJ1-1
d_call: .
clone_size: many
v_call: TRBV28
cdr3_aa: CASTLPGSGTEAFF
cdr3_nt: TGTGCCAGCACCCTGCCAGGGTCCGGCACTGAAGCTTTCTTT

j_call: TRBJ2-7
d_call: .
clone_size: many
v_call: TRBV27
cdr3_aa: CASGGVPSYEQYF
cdr3_nt: TGTGCCAGCGGGGGAGTGCCCTCCTACGAGCAGTACTTC

j_call: TRBJ2-1
d_call: .
clone_size: many
v_call: TRBV19
cdr3_aa: CASSFLRESYNEQFF
cdr3_nt: TGTGCCAGCTCGTTTTTGAGGGAATCCTACAATGAGCAGTTCTTC

j_call: TRBJ1-5
d_call: .
clone_size: many
v_call: TRBV7-8
cdr3_aa: CASSSPATEQPQHF
cdr3_nt: TGTGCCAGCAGCTCCCCCGCCACCGAGCAGCCCCAGCATTTT

j_call: TRBJ1-1
d_call: .
clone_size: few
v_call: TRBV6-5
cdr3_aa: CASSYAMNTEAFF
cdr3_nt: TGTGCCAGCAGTTATGCGATGAACACTGAAGCTTTCTTT

j_call: TRBJ2-1
d_call: .
clone_size: .
v_call: TRBV7-2
cdr3_aa: CASSTILGNEQFF
cdr3_nt: TGTGCCAGCAGCACGATCCTCGGCAATGAGCAGTTCTTC

j_call: TRBJ2-1
d_call: .
clone_size: few
v_call: TRBV27
cdr3_aa: CASSGYEQFF
cdr3_nt: TGTGCCAGCAGTGGCTATGAGCAGTTCTTC

j_call: TRBJ1-6
d_call: .
clone_size: .
v_call: TRBV19
cdr3_aa: CASSKAGYNSPLHF
cdr3_nt: TGTGCCAGTAGTAAGGCAGGGTATAATTCACCCCTCCACTTT

j_call: TRBJ2-4
d_call: .
clone_size: .
v_call: TRBV2
cdr3_aa: CASSDRLVSEMRNIQYF
cdr3_nt: TGTGCCAGCAGTGATAGGCTAGTGAGTGAAATGAGGAACATTCAGTACTTC

j_call: TRBJ2-5
d_call: .
clone_size: many
v_call: TRBV2
cdr3_aa: CASSALGGPVKTQYF
cdr3_nt: TGTGCCAGCAGCGCGCTGGGGGGGCCAGTAAAGACCCAGTACTTC